The 17 T cell receptor beta chains presented below share a single source sample, sequenced in a study of blood T cell repertoires in COVID-19. Clones were sequenced by immunoSEQ multiplex PCR, and TCRdb holds only the in-frame ones, with some missing. The table lists 130,000 or so clones, 70% to 85% of them singletons, with less than 15% in the top ten. Specimen: peripheral blood. These receptor sequences come from a woman aged 55 to 70 with acute or convalescent COVID-19.

This sequence joins TRBV5-1 and TRBJ1-1; 9 bases map to TRBD1. V lost 4 bases and J lost 5; bases outside the gene matches: 6. This CDR3 contains 14 residues. Germline CDR1 reads SGHRS; CDR2 reads YFSETQ. This CDR3 is CASSRTGDETEAFF. The CDR3 coding sequence is TGCGCCAGCAGCAGGACAGGGGATGAGACTGAAGCTTTCTTT.

This clone was counted only a few times. V gene TRBV12-5 combines with J gene TRBJ2-7; D perhaps matches TRBD1 (5 bases). V gave up 0 bases and J gave up 2 bases, with 14 bases separating them. Germline CDR1 is LGHNT and CDR2 is FRNRAP. The CDR3 length is 16 residues. The CDR3 sequence is CASGLVRPSGTYEQYV. DNA for the CDR3: TGTGCTAGTGGTTTGGTACGCCCCTCAGGGACCTACGAGCAGTACGTC.

The V and J genes are TRBV19 and TRBJ1-2, with TRBD1 identical over 9 bases. The CDR3 length is 13 residues. Trimming removed 5 bases from V and 7 bases from J; junction bases left unmatched: 5. From germline, CDR1 is LNHDA and CDR2 SQIVND (reference sequence). The CDR3 loop is CASSPTGGFGYTF. CDR3 coding DNA: TGTGCCAGTAGTCCAACAGGGGGCTTTGGCTACACCTTC. Full variable domain (rest looked up from reference TRBV19 and TRBJ1-2): DGGITQSPKYLFRKEGQNVTLSCEQNLNHDAMYWYRQDPGQGLRLIYYSQIVNDFQKGDIAEGYSVSREKKESFPLTVTSAQKNPTAFYLCASSPTGGFGYTFGSGTRLTVV.

The rearrangement links TRBV7-9 to TRBJ1-1; no reliable D call. Looked up from germline, CDR1 is SEHNR and CDR2 is FQNEAQ (reference sequence). V was shortened by 1 base and J by 8 bases, with 8 bases between the two germline ends. The CDR3 has 12 amino acids. Written as DNA, the CDR3 is TGTGCCAGCAGCTTAGGTCGCAGGGAAGCTTTCTTT. Translated: CASSLGRREAFF.

This sequence joins TRBV7-9 and TRBJ1-1, with 9 bases lining up with TRBD1. CDR3 length: 16 amino acids. Per the germline V gene, CDR1 is SEHNR and CDR2 is FQNEAQ (reference sequence). Trimming cost V 3 bases and J 4 bases; bases outside gene matches: 9. CDR3 region: CASSLDPGQGGTEAFF. CDR3 DNA sequence: TGTGCCAGCAGCTTGGATCCGGGACAGGGAGGCACTGAAGCTTTCTTT.

V usage is TRBV19 and J usage is TRBJ2-5; 8 nucleotides match TRBD1. The germline V gene encodes CDR1 LNHDA and CDR2 SQIVND (reference sequence). Losses at the gene ends were 3 bases for V and 2 bases for J; bases not matched to a gene: 2. The CDR3 loop spans 14 amino acids. The CDR3 DNA sequence: TGTGCCAGTAGTATTAACAGGGGGCAAGAGACCCAGTACTTC. As protein: CASSINRGQETQYF.

This clone was counted at least ten times. The chain has TRBV19 and TRBJ2-3; no clear D. The CDR3 consists of 13 residues. Trimming took off 5 bases at V and 3 bases at J, with 9 bases between the two ends. Germline V gene lookup returns CDR1 LNHDA and CDR2 SQIVND (reference sequence). The CDR3 coding sequence is TGTGCCAGTAGTGTTCAGATGACAGATACGCAGTATTTT. Translation gives CASSVQMTDTQYF.

The rearrangement uses TRBV5-1 and TRBJ2-1, with TRBD2 identical over 9 bases. J gave up 4 bases and V 6 bases, and 11 bases lay outside the gene matches. The CDR3 spans 16 residues. Germline-derived CDR1 and CDR2 are SGHRS and YFSETQ. The CDR3 protein is CASTQPGLAGYNEQFF. DNA for the CDR3: TGCGCCAGCACCCAACCCGGGCTAGCGGGGTACAATGAGCAGTTCTTC.

The V gene is TRBV27, the J gene TRBJ1-6; 7 bases agree with TRBD1. CDR1 and CDR2 from the germline V gene are MNHEY and SMNVEV (reference sequence). The trim removed 5 bases at V and 8 bases at J, leaving 6 bases unmatched. This CDR3 is 14 amino acids long. CDR3 DNA: TGTGCCAGCAGTCGACAGGGTCGTGATTCACCCCTCCACTTT. It is translated as CASSRQGRDSPLHF.

V usage is TRBV5-1 and J usage is TRBJ2-1; TRBD2 aligns across 8 bases. After removal of 0 bases from V and 12 bases from J, the junction contained 14 bases not matched to a gene. This CDR3 comprises 16 residues. Per germline, CDR1 SGHRS and CDR2 YFSETQ. The CDR3 reads CASSLGAGDTYRGQFF. The CDR3 nucleotides read TGCGCCAGCAGCTTGGGAGCGGGGGATACCTACAGAGGGCAGTTCTTC.

The chain links TRBV30 to TRBJ2-3; the match to TRBD1 covers 8 bases. This CDR3 spans 14 amino acids. V dropped 3 bases and J dropped 3; count of bases not matched to a gene: 5. In germline, CDR1 is GTSNPN, CDR2 SVGIG (reference sequence). The CDR3 nucleotides read TGTGCCTGGAGGGACAGGGAGGCGACAGATACGCAGTATTTT. It specifies CAWRDREATDTQYF.

The chain uses TRBV7-3 and TRBJ1-1, with D perhaps TRBD1 (5 bases). The CDR3 runs 15 residues. V was clipped by 5 bases and J by 1 base, with 14 bases between them. The germline V gene has CDR1 SGHTA and CDR2 FQGTGA. CDR3: CASSPGVGQNTEAFF. The CDR3 nucleotides read TGTGCCAGCAGCCCCGGTGTAGGACAGAACACTGAAGCTTTCTTT.

The rearrangement joins TRBV5-1 to TRBJ2-5, with D perhaps matching TRBD2 (5 bases). Looked up from germline, CDR1 is SGHRS and CDR2 is YFSETQ. This CDR3 has 14 residues. V was trimmed by 3 bases and J by 2 bases, leaving 11 bases between them. CDR3 nucleotide sequence: TGCGCCAGCAGCTGGCAAGGACTTCAAGAGACCCAGTACTTC. Amino acids: CASSWQGLQETQYF. The variable domain in full, completed from reference TRBV5-1 and TRBJ2-5, reads KAGVTQTPRYLIKTRGQQVTLSCSPISGHRSVSWYQQTPGQGLQFLFEYFSETQRNKGNFPGRFSGRQFSNSRSEMNVSTLELGDSALYLCASSWQGLQETQYFGPGTRLLVL.

This sequence joins TRBV30 and TRBJ2-7, with 7 bases identical to TRBD1. V dropped 5 bases and J dropped 2; count of bases not matched to a gene: 6. CDR3 size: 13 residues. The germline gives CDR1 GTSNPN, CDR2 SVGIG (reference sequence). The CDR3 DNA reads TGTGCCTGGCGGGCCAGGGGGACCTACGAGCAGTACTTC. Protein product: CAWRARGTYEQYF. The full variable domain, completed using reference TRBV30 and TRBJ2-7, is SQTIHQWPATLVQPVGSPLSLECTVEGTSNPNLYWYRQAAGRGLQLLFYSVGIGQISSEVPQNLSASRPQDRQFILSSKKLLLSDSGFYLCAWRARGTYEQYFGPGTRLTVT.

This rearrangement joins TRBV5-1 to TRBJ1-3; the match to TRBD1 covers 8 bases. Trimming cost V 4 bases and J 3 bases; bases outside gene matches: 15. This CDR3 contains 18 residues. CDR1 SGHRS and CDR2 YFSETQ come from the germline V gene. The CDR3 loop is CASSPTVGQGFYGNTIYF. The CDR3 DNA follows: TGCGCCAGCAGCCCGACTGTTGGACAGGGCTTTTATGGAAACACCATATATTTT.

The chain couples TRBV5-1 to TRBJ1-6; D call uncertain. Trimming stripped 4 bases from V and 8 bases from J, with 10 bases between. Germline CDR1 reads SGHRS; CDR2 reads YFSETQ. The CDR3 contains 13 residues. The CDR3 sequence is CASSQGRDSPLHF. The CDR3 DNA sequence: TGCGCCAGCAGCCAAGGGAGGGATTCACCCCTCCACTTT. Using reference TRBV5-1 and TRBJ1-6 for the parts outside the CDR3, the full variable domain is KAGVTQTPRYLIKTRGQQVTLSCSPISGHRSVSWYQQTPGQGLQFLFEYFSETQRNKGNFPGRFSGRQFSNSRSEMNVSTLELGDSALYLCASSQGRDSPLHFGNGTRLTVT.

The V gene is TRBV5-4, the J gene TRBJ2-2; D perhaps matches TRBD1 (7 bases). The CDR3 is 15 amino acids. Per germline, CDR1 SGHNT and CDR2 YYREEE (reference sequence). The V end lost 4 bases, the J end lost 0 bases, and 10 bases lay between the germline ends. The CDR3 DNA reads TGTGCCAGCAGCAGCAGGGGGGCGAACACCGGGGAGCTGTTTTTT. Protein: CASSSRGANTGELFF. The full variable domain, in which reference TRBV5-4 and TRBJ2-2 provide the parts outside the CDR3, is ETGVTQSPTHLIKTRGQQVTLRCSSQSGHNTVSWYQQALGQGPQFIFQYYREEENGRGNFPPRFSGLQFPNYSSELNVNALELDDSALYLCASSSRGANTGELFFGEGSRLTVL.